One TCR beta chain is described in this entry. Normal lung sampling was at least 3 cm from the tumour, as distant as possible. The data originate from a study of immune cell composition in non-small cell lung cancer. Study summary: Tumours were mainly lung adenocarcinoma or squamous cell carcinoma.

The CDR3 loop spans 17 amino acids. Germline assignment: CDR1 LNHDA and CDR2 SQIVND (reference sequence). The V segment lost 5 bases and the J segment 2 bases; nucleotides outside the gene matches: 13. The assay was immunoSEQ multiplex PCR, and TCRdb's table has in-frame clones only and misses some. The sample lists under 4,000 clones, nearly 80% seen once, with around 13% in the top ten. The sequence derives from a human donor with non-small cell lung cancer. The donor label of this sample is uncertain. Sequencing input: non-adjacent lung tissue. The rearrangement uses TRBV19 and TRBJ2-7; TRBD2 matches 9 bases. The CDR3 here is CASSRFPPGLAAYEQYF. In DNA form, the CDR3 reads TGTGCCAGTAGTCGGTTCCCACCGGGACTAGCCGCCTACGAGCAGTACTTC.